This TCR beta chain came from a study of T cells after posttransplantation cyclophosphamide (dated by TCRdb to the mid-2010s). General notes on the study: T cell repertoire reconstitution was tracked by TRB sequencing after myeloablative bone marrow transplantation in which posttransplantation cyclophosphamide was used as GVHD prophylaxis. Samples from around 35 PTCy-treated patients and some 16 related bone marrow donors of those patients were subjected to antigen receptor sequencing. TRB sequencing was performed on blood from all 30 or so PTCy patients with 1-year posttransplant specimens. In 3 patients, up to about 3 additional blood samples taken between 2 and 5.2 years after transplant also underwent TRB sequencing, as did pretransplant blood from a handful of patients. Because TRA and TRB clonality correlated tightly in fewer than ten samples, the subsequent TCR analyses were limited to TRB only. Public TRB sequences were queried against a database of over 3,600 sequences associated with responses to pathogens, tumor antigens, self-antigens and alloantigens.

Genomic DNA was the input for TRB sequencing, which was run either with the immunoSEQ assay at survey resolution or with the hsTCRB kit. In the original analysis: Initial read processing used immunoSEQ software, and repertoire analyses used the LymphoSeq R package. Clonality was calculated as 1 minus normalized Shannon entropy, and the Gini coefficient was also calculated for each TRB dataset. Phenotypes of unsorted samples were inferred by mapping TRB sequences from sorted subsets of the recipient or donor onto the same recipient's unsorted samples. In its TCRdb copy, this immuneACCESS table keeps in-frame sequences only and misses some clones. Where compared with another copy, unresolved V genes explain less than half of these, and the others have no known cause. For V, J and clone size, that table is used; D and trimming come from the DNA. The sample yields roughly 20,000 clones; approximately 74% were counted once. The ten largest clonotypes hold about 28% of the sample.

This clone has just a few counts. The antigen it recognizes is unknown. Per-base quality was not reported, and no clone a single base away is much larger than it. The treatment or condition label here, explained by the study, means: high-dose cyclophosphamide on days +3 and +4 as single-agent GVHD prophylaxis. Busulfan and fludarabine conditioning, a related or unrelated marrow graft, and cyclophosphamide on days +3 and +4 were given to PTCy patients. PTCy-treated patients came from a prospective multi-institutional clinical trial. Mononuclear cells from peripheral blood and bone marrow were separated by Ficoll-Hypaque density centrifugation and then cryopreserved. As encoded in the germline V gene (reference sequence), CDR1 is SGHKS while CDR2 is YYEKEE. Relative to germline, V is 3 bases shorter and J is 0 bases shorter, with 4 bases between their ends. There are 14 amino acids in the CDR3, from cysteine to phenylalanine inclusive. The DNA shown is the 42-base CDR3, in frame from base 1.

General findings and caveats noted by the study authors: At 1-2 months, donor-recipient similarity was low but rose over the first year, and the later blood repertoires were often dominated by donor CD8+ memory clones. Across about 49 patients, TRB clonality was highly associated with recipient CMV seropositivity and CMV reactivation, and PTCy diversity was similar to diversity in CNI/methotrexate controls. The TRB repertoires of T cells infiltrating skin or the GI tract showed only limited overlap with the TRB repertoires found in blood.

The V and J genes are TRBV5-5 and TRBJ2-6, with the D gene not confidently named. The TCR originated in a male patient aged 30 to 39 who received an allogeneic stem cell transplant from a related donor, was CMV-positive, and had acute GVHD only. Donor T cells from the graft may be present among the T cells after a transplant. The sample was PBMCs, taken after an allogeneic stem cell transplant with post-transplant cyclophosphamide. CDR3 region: CASSSDSGANVLTF. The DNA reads TGTGCCAGCAGCTCAGACTCTGGGGCCAACGTCCTGACTTTC.